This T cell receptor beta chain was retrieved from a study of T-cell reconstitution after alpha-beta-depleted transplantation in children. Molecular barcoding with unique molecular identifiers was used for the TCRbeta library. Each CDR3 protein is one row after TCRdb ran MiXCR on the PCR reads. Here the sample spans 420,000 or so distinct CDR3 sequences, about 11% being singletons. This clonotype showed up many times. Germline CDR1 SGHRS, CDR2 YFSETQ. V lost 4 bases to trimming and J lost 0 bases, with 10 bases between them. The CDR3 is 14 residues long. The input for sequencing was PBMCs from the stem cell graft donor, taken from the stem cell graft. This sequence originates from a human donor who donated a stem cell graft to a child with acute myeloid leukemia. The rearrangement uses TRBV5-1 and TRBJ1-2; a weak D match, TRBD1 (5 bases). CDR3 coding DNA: TGCGCCAGCAGCCCTGAGGACACTAACTATGGCTACACCTTC. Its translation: CASSPEDTNYGYTF.